This entry lists 10 T cell receptor beta chains sequenced from one sample in a study of blood T cells in healthy people across ages. Then a second PCR, running about 7 to 11 cycles, was carried out with a sample-barcoded 5' primer and a J-beta primer mix. Via MiXCR, TCRdb re-called the 5' RACE reads, giving one row per CDR3 protein. This table has about 1.5 million distinct CDR3 sequences, approximately 42% appearing once. Sequencing was done on a sample of blood. The source is a young woman in good health.

This clonotype has ten or more counts. One end of the junction does not line up with germline, which may come from a read error. The chain recombines TRBV5-1 with TRBJ1-2; D ambiguous. CDR1 SGHRS and CDR2 YFSETQ come from the germline V gene. The CDR3 spans 14 residues. CDR3 sequence: CASSLALGNYGYTF. For the CDR3, the DNA is TGTGCCAGCAGCTTAGCTTTGGGCAACTATGGCTACACCTTC.

The chain carries TRBV12-3 or TRBV12-4 and TRBJ2-3; D uncertain. The CDR3 covers 11 residues. Trimming pared 6 bases from V and 6 bases from J, leaving 7 bases between. The CDR3 loop reads CASSSIDTQYF. As DNA, the CDR3 is TGTGCCAGCAGCTCCATTGATACGCAGTATTTT.

In its sample, this clonotype was seen a few times. The chain couples TRBV7-9 to TRBJ2-3, with D hard to call. V was shortened by 1 base and J by 3 bases, with 11 bases between the two germline ends. The CDR3 consists of 15 residues. Germline V lookup: CDR1 SEHNR, CDR2 FQNEAQ (reference sequence). The CDR3 sequence: CASSLEVSPTDTQYF. The CDR3 bases are TGTGCCAGCAGCTTAGAAGTCAGTCCAACAGATACGCAGTATTTT.

J is TRBJ2-1 and V is TRBV2; 10 bases are a match to TRBD2. The CDR3 totals 15 residues. V lost 4 bases and J lost 7; bases outside the gene matches: 7. Germline V gene lookup returns CDR1 SNHLY and CDR2 FYNNEI. The CDR3 sequence is CASSVSGGAANEQFF. The CDR3 DNA reads TGTGCCAGCAGTGTAAGCGGGGGGGCCGCAAATGAGCAGTTCTTC. Full variable domain (rest looked up from reference TRBV2 and TRBJ2-1): EPEVTQTPSHQVTQMGQEVILRCVPISNHLYFYWYRQILGQKVEFLVSFYNNEISEKSEIFDDQFSVERPDGSNFTLKIRSTKLEDSAMYFCASSVSGGAANEQFFGPGTRLTVL.

The table lists this clonotype with a few counts. The V and J genes are TRBV9 and TRBJ2-7; TRBD2 aligns across 7 bases. This CDR3 has 13 amino acids. The trim removed 3 bases at V and 7 bases at J, leaving 7 bases unmatched. Germline V gene data show CDR1 as SGDLS and CDR2 as YYNGEE. CDR3 DNA sequence: TGTGCCAGCAGCGCCATTCTGGGGGGGGAGCAGTACTTC. This encodes CASSAILGGEQYF. The full variable domain, its missing parts supplied by reference TRBV9 and TRBJ2-7, is DSGVTQTPKHLITATGQRVTLRCSPRSGDLSVYWYQQSLDQGLQFLIQYYNGEERAKGNILERFSAQQFPDLHSELNLSSLELGDSALYFCASSAILGGEQYFGPGTRLTVT.

This chain connects TRBV29-1 to TRBJ2-5, with 7 positions matching TRBD2. The CDR3 is 14 residues long. Germline V CDR1 and CDR2: SQVTM, ANQGSEA. Trimming removed 0 bases from V and 5 bases from J; junction bases left unmatched: 6. Here the CDR3 reads CSVEEGEGLETQYF. The CDR3 DNA is TGCAGCGTTGAAGAAGGGGAGGGATTGGAGACCCAGTACTTC.

The gene calls are TRBV10-3 and TRBJ2-7, with 7 bases identical to TRBD1. This CDR3 spans 15 amino acids. Trimming cost V 2 bases and J 2 bases; bases outside gene matches: 6. Germline values: CDR1 ENHRY, CDR2 SYGVKD. CDR3 sequence reads: CAISEVGTATYEQYF. The CDR3 bases are TGTGCCATCAGTGAGGTCGGGACAGCTACCTACGAGCAGTACTTC.

The rearrangement uses TRBV10-3 and TRBJ2-7, with D perhaps being TRBD1 or TRBD2 (5 bases each). CDR1 ENHRY and CDR2 SYGVKD come from the germline V gene. The CDR3 covers 15 residues. Trimming took 5 bases from V and 4 from J, leaving 18 bases between them. DNA of the CDR3: TGTGCCATCAGTAGAACCGGGACGGCGCTTTACGAGCAGTACTTC. Protein sequence: CAISRTGTALYEQYF.

This clonotype was detected a few times. The chain recombines TRBV20-1 with TRBJ1-2; D uncertain. The CDR3 length is 13 residues. Between the trimmed V and J ends, which lost 6 bases and 1 base, there was a span of 12 bases. Germline V lookup: CDR1 DFQATT, CDR2 SNEGSKA (reference sequence). The CDR3 region has the DNA TGCAGTGCCCATACCCGCATTAACTATGGCTACACCTTC. Translation gives CSAHTRINYGYTF.

For this clonotype: A much larger clone differs from this one at a single base, so this may be a read error. This chain uses TRBV7-9 with TRBJ1-1; D may be TRBD1 (5 bases). The germline V gene encodes CDR1 SEHNR and CDR2 FQNEAQ (reference sequence). The CDR3 loop spans 14 amino acids. V was trimmed by 7 bases and J by 0 bases, leaving 12 bases between them. This chain's CDR3 is CASTPGRMNTEAFF. The CDR3 DNA is TGTGCCAGCACCCCGGGACGGATGAACACTGAAGCTTTCTTT.